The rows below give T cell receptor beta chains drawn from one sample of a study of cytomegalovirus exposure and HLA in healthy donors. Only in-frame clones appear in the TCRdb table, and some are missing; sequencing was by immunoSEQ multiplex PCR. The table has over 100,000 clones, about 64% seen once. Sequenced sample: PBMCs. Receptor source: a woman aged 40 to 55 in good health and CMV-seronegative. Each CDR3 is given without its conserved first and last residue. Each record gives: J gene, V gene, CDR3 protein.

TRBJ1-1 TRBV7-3 ASSLMGWTEAF
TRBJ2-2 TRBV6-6 ASSTGGWDTGELF
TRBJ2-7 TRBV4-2 ASSQDLQGREQY
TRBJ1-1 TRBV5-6 ASSALSEDGHGVAF
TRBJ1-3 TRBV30 AWRAAGTAGNTIY
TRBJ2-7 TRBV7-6 ASSLVGTGGDEQY
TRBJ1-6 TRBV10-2 ASSEWGDSPLH
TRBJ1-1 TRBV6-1 ASSEAGGTEAF
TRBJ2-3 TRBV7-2 ASSLGAGGDTQY
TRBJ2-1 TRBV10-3 AIGETAINEQF
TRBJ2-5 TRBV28 ASSRFRVWTSGRETQY
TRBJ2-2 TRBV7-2 ASSRGTGAWGELF
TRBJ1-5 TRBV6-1 ASSPQGLGQPQH
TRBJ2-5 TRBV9 ASSASGGGLY
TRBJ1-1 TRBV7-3 ASSQGGRVGGRLENTEAF
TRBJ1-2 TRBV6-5 ASSAGRMYGYT
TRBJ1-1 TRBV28 ASLQGWSTEAF
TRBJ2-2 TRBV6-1 ASSLESTGELF
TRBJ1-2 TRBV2 ASSLTGLFHYGYT
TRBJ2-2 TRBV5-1 ASSQGHPTGELF
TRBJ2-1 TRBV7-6 ASSRGLAVDEQF
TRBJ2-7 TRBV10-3 AISERGGEQY
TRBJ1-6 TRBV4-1 ASSQEAGRTSPLH
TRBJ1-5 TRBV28 ASSSTTGSNQPQH
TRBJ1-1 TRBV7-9 ASSSRTGNTEAF
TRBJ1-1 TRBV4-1 ASSQGYRVNTEAF
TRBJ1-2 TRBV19 ASSNQQGLTGYT
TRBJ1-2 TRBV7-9 ASSLGDRSVGYT
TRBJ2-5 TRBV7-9 ASSFDSYQETQY